The 3 T cell receptor beta chains below were found in one sample sequenced in a study of blood T cell repertoires in COVID-19 (TCRdb year 2020). The library was generated by the immunoSEQ multiplex PCR assay. Entries here come from immuneACCESS through TCRdb and include only in-frame sequences with V and J called. Some clones fail to appear in such tables; in the studies checked, an unresolved V gene covers under half of the shortfall, and the cause of the remainder is unknown. The sample table lists some 320,000 clones, over 85% of them with a count of one. The ten most abundant clones make up around 2.7% of the sample. Sequenced material: PBMCs or T cells enriched from blood (not recorded which). All receptors derive from a man aged 60-69 years who had recovered from COVID-19.

This chain joins TRBV3-1 (or the pseudogene TRBV3-2) and TRBJ2-1; TRBD2 might be the D (6 bases). CDR3 size: 14 residues. V was cut by 4 bases and J by 9 bases, with 16 bases left in between. Germline CDR1 reads LGHDT; CDR2 reads YNNKEL (reference sequence). The CDR3 reads CASSPTLARGEQFF. The CDR3 DNA is TGTGCCAGCAGCCCCACCCTAGCGAGGGGTGAGCAGTTCTTC.

The chain is built from TRBV5-1 and TRBJ1-5; no clear D gene. Germline V gene data show CDR1 as SGHRS and CDR2 as YFSETQ. Trimming left V 1 base short and J 9 bases short, with 11 bases between. The CDR3 has 13 residues. CDR3 sequence: CASSLSGPWPQHF. The DNA of the CDR3 is TGCGCCAGCAGCTTGTCAGGCCCTTGGCCCCAGCATTTT.

V usage is TRBV5-1 and J usage is TRBJ2-1; D is unresolved. The V gene lost 2 bases and the J gene lost 6 bases, with 18 bases spanning the gap. Looked up from germline, CDR1 is SGHRS and CDR2 is YFSETQ. The CDR3 consists of 16 residues. CDR3: CASSFSRARKINEQFF. DNA for the CDR3: TGCGCCAGCAGCTTTTCTCGAGCGAGGAAGATCAATGAGCAGTTCTTC.